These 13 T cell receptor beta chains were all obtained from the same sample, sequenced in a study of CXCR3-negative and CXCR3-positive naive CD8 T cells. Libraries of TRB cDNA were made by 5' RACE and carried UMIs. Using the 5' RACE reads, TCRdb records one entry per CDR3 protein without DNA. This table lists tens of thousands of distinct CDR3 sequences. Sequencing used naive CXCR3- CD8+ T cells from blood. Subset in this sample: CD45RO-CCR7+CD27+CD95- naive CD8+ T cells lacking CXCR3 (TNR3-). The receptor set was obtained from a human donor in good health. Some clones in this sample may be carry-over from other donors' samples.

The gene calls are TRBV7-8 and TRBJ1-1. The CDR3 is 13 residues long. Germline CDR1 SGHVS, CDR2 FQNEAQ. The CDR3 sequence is CASRAVMNTEAFF.

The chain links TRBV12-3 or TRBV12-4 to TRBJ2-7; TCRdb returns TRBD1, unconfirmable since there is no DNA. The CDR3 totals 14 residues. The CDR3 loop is CASTLGGRDYEQYF.

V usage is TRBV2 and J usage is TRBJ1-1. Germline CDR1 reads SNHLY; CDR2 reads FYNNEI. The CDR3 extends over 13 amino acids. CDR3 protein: CASRDSVGTEAFF. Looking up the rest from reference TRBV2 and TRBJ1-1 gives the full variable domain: EPEVTQTPSHQVTQMGQEVILRCVPISNHLYFYWYRQILGQKVEFLVSFYNNEISEKSEIFDDQFSVERPDGSNFTLKIRSTKLEDSAMYFCASRDSVGTEAFFGQGTRLTVV.

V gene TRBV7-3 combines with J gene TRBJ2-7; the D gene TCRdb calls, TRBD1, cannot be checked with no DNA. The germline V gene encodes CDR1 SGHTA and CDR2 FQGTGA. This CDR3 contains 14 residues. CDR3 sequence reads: CASSPGGSPYEQYF.

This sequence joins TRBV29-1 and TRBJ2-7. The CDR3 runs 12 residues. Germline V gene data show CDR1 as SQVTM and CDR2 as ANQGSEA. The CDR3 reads CSVEGTEREQYF.

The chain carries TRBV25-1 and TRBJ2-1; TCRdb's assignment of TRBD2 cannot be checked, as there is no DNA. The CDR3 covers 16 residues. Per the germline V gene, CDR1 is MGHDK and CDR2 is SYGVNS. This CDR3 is CASSEARGELSNEQFF. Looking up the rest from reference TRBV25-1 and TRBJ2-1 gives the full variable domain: EADIYQTPRYLVIGTGKKITLECSQTMGHDKMYWYQQDPGMELHLIHYSYGVNSTEKGDLSSESTVSRIRTEHFPLTLESARPSHTSQYLCASSEARGELSNEQFFGPGTRLTVL.

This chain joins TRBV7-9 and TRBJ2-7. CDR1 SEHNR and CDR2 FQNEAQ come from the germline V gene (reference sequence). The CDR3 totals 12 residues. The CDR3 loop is CASSLALNEQYF.

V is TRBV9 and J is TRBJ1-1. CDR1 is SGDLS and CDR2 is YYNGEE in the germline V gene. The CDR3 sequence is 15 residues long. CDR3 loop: CASSRSFEAPLGAFF.

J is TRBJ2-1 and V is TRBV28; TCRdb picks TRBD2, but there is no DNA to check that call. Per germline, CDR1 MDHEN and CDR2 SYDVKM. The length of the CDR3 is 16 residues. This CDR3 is CASSLALAGPYNEQFF.

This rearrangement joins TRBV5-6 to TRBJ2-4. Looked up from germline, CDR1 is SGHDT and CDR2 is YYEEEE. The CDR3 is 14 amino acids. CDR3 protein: CASSLGPAKNIQYF.

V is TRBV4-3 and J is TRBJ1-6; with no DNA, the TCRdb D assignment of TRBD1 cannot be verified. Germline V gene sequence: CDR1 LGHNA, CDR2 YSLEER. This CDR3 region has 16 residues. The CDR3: CASSQDPGTGGSPLHF.

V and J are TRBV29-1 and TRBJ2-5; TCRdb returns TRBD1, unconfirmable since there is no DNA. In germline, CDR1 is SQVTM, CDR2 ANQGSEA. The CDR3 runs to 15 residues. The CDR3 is CSVERGAKAQETQYF.

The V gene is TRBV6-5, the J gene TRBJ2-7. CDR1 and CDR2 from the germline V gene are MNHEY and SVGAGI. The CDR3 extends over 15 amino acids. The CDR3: CASSYRNRGTDEQYF.